What follows are 2 T cell receptor beta chains derived from one specimen sequenced in a study of beta chain features in type 1 diabetes. Points from the study as a whole: All four CD4+ subsets from Type 1 diabetes patients carried moderately but significantly shorter TCRB CDR3s.

No antigen is known for these receptors. The entirety of the isolated RNA underwent reverse transcription, so expressed TCRB transcripts were sequenced. The data were produced by immunoSEQ multiplex PCR, yet TCRdb's version contains in-frame clones alone and is incomplete. The data show some 160,000 clones, about 10% seen once. The specimen was central memory CD4+ T cells from blood. The receptors were sampled from a woman in her twenties or thirties with type 1 diabetes.

This clone was seen only a few times. The rearrangement uses TRBV4-2 and TRBJ2-1, with TRBD2 identical over 9 bases. The CDR3 has 15 residues. Germline trimming cut 4 bases from V and 4 bases from J; bases unmatched to any gene: 5. CDR1 and CDR2 (germline): LGHNA, YNFKEQ. For the CDR3, the DNA is TGTGCCAGCAGCCTCCAGCGGGAGGCGTACAATGAGCAGTTCTTC. Protein product: CASSLQREAYNEQFF.

This clone appeared a few times. The rearrangement uses TRBV5-4 and TRBJ2-1, with TRBD1 matching 8 bases. Germline CDR1 reads SGHNT; CDR2 reads YYREEE (reference sequence). The junction had 6 bases not matched to a gene; V was cut back by 0 bases and J by 4 bases. The CDR3 has 16 residues. The chain's CDR3 is CASSLGWDRSYNEQFF. Written as DNA, the CDR3 is TGTGCCAGCAGCTTGGGGTGGGACAGGTCTTACAATGAGCAGTTCTTC.